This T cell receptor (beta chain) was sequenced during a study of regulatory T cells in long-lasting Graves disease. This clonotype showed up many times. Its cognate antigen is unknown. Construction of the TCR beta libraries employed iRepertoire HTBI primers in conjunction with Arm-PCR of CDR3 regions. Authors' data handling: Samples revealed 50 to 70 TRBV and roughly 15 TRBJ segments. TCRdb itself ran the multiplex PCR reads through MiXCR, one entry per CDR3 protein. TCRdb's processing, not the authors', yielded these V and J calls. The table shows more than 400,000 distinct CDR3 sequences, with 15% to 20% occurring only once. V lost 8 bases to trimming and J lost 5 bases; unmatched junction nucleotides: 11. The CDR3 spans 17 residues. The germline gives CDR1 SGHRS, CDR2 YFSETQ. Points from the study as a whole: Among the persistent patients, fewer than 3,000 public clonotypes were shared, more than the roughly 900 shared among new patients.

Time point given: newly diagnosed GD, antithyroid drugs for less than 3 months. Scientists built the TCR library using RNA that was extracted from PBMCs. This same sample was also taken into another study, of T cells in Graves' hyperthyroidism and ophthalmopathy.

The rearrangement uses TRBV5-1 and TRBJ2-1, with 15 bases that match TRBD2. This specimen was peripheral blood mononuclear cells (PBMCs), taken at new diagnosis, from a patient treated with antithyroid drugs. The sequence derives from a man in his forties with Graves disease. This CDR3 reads CASQGEGLAGGHNEQFF. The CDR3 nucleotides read TGCGCCAGTCAGGGAGAGGGACTAGCGGGAGGTCACAATGAGCAGTTCTTC.